This is a list of T cell receptor beta chains from one sample in a study of blood T cell repertoires in COVID-19. Only in-frame clones appear in the TCRdb table, and some are missing; sequencing was by immunoSEQ multiplex PCR. The sample includes about 140,000 clones, about 87% of them seen just once. Sequenced sample: peripheral blood. These receptor sequences come from a human donor in a cohort sampled during active COVID-19. The CDR3 runs from the conserved cysteine through the conserved F or W. Clone size, where shown, is once, few, many, or a class for clones that have expanded.

.	TRBV5-6	CASSLGPNYEQYF
.	TRBV28	CASSLRTSNQPQHF
.	TRBV27	CASSPRTNNEQFF
.	TRBV5-1	CASSLGGGQYEQYF
.	TRBV28	CASTRQGRETQYF
once	TRBV6-5	CASRAPRTPNQPQHF
.	TRBV27	CASSGGQGPLQSSYEQYF
.	TRBV2	CASNQGGYDIRPQHF
few	TRBV29-1	CSALSGGARNEQFF
.	TRBV5-1	CASSFRQGATNEKLFF
.	TRBV3-1/TRBV3-2	CASSRGQGGDGYTF
.	TRBV3-1/TRBV3-2	CASSRGTSGGAGELFF
.	TRBV3-1/TRBV3-2	CASSQETSPKETQYF
.	TRBV5-6	CASSLGRGYEYGYTF
.	TRBV12-5	CASSRAGNTGELFF
.	TRBV13	CASRSTGYSYEQYF
.	TRBV5-1	CASSLFAGYNEQFF
few	TRBV28	CASSYQREGGKTQYF
.	TRBV19	CASSANLILAKNIQYF
.	TRBV15	CATSESRDSPYEQYF
.	TRBV6-6	CASSHNNREQDYGYTF
.	TRBV4-2	CASSAYYGGVLGELFF
.	TRBV19	CASRRQGSVLGYTF
few	TRBV7-9	CASRPPWTGDEQYF
.	TRBV6-5	CASSYRPSGLTYEQYF
.	TRBV5-1	CANYRGPNYGYTF
few	TRBV4-1	CASSQFTGGFSYNEQFF
.	TRBV27	CASTPGTLNTGELFF
.	TRBV2	CASSVGASTDTQYF
once	TRBV28	CASSGGTLNYGYTF
.	TRBV4-2	CASSQGGSSSYEQYF
.	TRBV19	CASSIGAVQETQYF
.	TRBV28	CASSPAGQGATGELFF
.	TRBV30	CAWSKQGVYEQYF